These 32 T cell receptor beta chains originate from one sample sequenced in a study of cytomegalovirus exposure and HLA in healthy donors. PCR was performed using 60 Vbeta and 13 Jbeta primers. Data came from immunoSEQ multiplex PCR; TCRdb stores just in-frame clones and leaves some out. The repertoire has 200,000 to 250,000 clones, 70% to 85% of them found once; the top ten carry 0.58%. Sequencing used PBMCs. These receptors were collected from a woman aged 40 to 50 in good health and CMV-seronegative.

The CDR3 DNA sequence: TGTGCCAGCAGCCCCGAACAGGGACCGAATGAAAAACTGTTTTTT. Its protein product is CASSPEQGPNEKLFF. This rearrangement joins TRBV5-4 to TRBJ1-4; possibly TRBD1 for D (6 bases). Trimming stripped 4 bases from V and 5 bases from J, with 15 bases between. The germline V gene has CDR1 SGHNT and CDR2 YYREEE (reference sequence). The CDR3 covers 15 residues.

In the case of this clone: Other DNA sequences in this specimen translate into the identical CDR3. The rearrangement links TRBV5-1 to TRBJ2-2; 8 bases align to TRBD2. This CDR3 spans 15 amino acids. Germline V CDR1 and CDR2: SGHRS, YFSETQ. The ends lost 3 bases at V and 3 bases at J; junction bases unmatched: 4. CDR3 nucleotide sequence: TGCGCCAGCAGCTCCGGGGGGGCCGACACCGGGGAGCTGTTTTTT. Protein product: CASSSGGADTGELFF.

The chain is built from TRBV27 and TRBJ2-2; the D gene is possibly TRBD1 (6 bases). Trimming removed 6 bases at V and 4 bases at J, with 12 bases between. There are 14 residues in the CDR3. Germline CDR1 MNHEY, CDR2 SMNVEV (reference sequence). CDR3 sequence: CASRPTGTTGELFF. The CDR3 DNA sequence: TGTGCCAGCAGACCTACAGGGACCACCGGGGAGCTGTTTTTT.

The chain joins TRBV28 to TRBJ1-1; 8 bases are a match to TRBD1. CDR3 length: 14 amino acids. CDR1 MDHEN and CDR2 SYDVKM come from the germline V gene. With V trimmed by 6 bases and J by 8 bases, 11 bases remained unmatched. CDR3 sequence: CASSFDRGGPEAFF. The CDR3 nucleotides are TGTGCCAGCAGCTTCGACAGGGGCGGCCCCGAAGCTTTCTTT.

J is TRBJ2-7 and V is TRBV11-3; the D gene is possibly TRBD1 (7 bases). Trimming removed 4 bases from V and 10 bases from J, with 26 bases in between. The CDR3 has 16 amino acids. Germline V gives CDR1 SGHNT, CDR2 YENEEA. The CDR3 spells CASSSSLQGTLRNQYF. CDR3 DNA sequence: TGTGCCAGCAGCTCCTCGCTACAGGGGACTCTGAGGAACCAGTACTTC.

The CDR3 DNA sequence: TGTGCCTGGAGTGTGCGACAGGAGTATAATTCACCCCTCCACTTT. Protein sequence: CAWSVRQEYNSPLHF. V usage is TRBV30 and J usage is TRBJ1-6; a weak D match, TRBD1 (6 bases). The CDR3 contains 15 residues. With 0 bases removed from V and 4 bases from J, the gap between germline ends came to 10 bases. Germline V gene lookup returns CDR1 GTSNPN and CDR2 SVGIG (reference sequence).

This sequence joins TRBV27 and TRBJ2-7; D is undetermined. This CDR3 region has 14 residues. CDR1 MNHEY and CDR2 SMNVEV come from the germline V gene (reference sequence). Trimming removed 4 bases at V and 1 base at J, with 11 bases between. The DNA of the CDR3 is TGTGCCAGCAGTTATGCAACAGCTTCCTACGAGCAGTACTTC. As protein: CASSYATASYEQYF.

The chain employs TRBV6-5 and TRBJ1-2, with 8 positions matching TRBD1. The V gene end was trimmed by 5 bases and the J gene end by 9 bases; junction bases not matched to a gene: 5. This CDR3 is 12 amino acids long. Germline CDR1 MNHEY, CDR2 SVGAGI. CDR3 DNA sequence: TGTGCCAGCAGTCCCGGACAGGGAAGCTACACCTTC. The encoded protein is CASSPGQGSYTF.

This chain links TRBV5-4 with TRBJ1-3; TRBD1 might be the D (5 bases). Trimming took off 4 bases at V and 7 bases at J, with 18 bases between the two ends. The CDR3 consists of 15 residues. In germline, CDR1 is SGHNT, CDR2 YYREEE (reference sequence). The chain's CDR3 is CASSVGGIAANTIYF. The CDR3 region has the DNA TGTGCCAGCAGCGTGGGGGGGATAGCGGCGAACACCATATATTTT. Full variable domain (missing parts from reference TRBV5-4 and TRBJ1-3): ETGVTQSPTHLIKTRGQQVTLRCSSQSGHNTVSWYQQALGQGPQFIFQYYREEENGRGNFPPRFSGLQFPNYSSELNVNALELDDSALYLCASSVGGIAANTIYFGEGSWLTVV.

The chain carries TRBV18 and TRBJ2-1; 7 nucleotides line up with TRBD1. CDR1 and CDR2 (germline): KGHSH, LQKENI. This CDR3 contains 15 residues. V was pared by 6 bases and J by 7 bases, with 12 bases of the junction left unmatched. CDR3 in DNA: TGTGCCAGCTCCCTTGACAGGGTCAACTTTAATGAGCAGTTCTTC. Translation gives CASSLDRVNFNEQFF.

CDR3 DNA: TGTGCCAGCAGCCCCGGGAAGGCCGGAGGAACTGAAGCTTTCTTT. Translation gives CASSPGKAGGTEAFF. The chain couples TRBV7-9 to TRBJ1-1; D gene unclear. Trimming shortened V by 5 bases and J by 5 bases, and 18 bases separated the two germline ends. Germline CDR1 is SEHNR and CDR2 is FQNEAQ (reference sequence). This CDR3 region has 15 residues.

The V gene is TRBV9, the J gene TRBJ1-6, with no clear D. Germline assignment: CDR1 SGDLS and CDR2 YYNGEE. V lost 3 bases, J lost 7 bases, and 17 bases lay in between. The CDR3 contains 16 residues. The CDR3 bases are TGTGCCAGCAGCGCCCATCTGGGCTACGAAAATTCACCCCTCCACTTT. Translation: CASSAHLGYENSPLHF.

On this clone: This same CDR3 is encoded by further DNA sequences in the sample. The chain joins TRBV28 to TRBJ2-6; perhaps TRBD1 as D (5 bases). V lost 5 bases and J lost 1, with 9 bases in between. The CDR3 covers 15 residues. Germline V gene data show CDR1 as MDHEN and CDR2 as SYDVKM. The CDR3 sequence: CASSLRGSGANVLTF. The CDR3 coding sequence is TGTGCCAGCAGTCTTAGGGGTTCTGGGGCCAACGTCCTGACTTTC. Full variable domain (outside the CDR3, taken from reference TRBV28 and TRBJ2-6): DVKVTQSSRYLVKRTGEKVFLECVQDMDHENMFWYRQDPGLGLRLIYFSYDVKMKEKGDIPEGYSVSREKKERFSLILESASTNQTSMYLCASSLRGSGANVLTFGAGSRLTVL.

The chain combines TRBV5-4 with TRBJ2-3; 8 bases align to TRBD2. This CDR3 comprises 15 residues. Germline V CDR1 and CDR2: SGHNT, YYREEE (reference sequence). Trimming removed 2 bases from V and 6 bases from J; junction bases left unmatched: 8. The CDR3 here is CASSFDGGGGDTQYF. The CDR3 region has the DNA TGTGCCAGCAGCTTCGACGGGGGGGGAGGTGATACGCAGTATTTT.

The J gene is TRBJ1-4, the V gene TRBV29-1, with D unclear. V lost 4 bases and J lost 8, with 8 bases in between. Germline V gene data show CDR1 as SQVTM and CDR2 as ANQGSEA. The CDR3 consists of 11 residues. The CDR3 loop reads CSVGQGEKLFF. The CDR3 bases are TGCAGCGTTGGACAAGGCGAAAAACTGTTTTTT.

This clone was seen a handful of times. The chain recombines TRBV7-8 with TRBJ2-3; TRBD1 matches 10 bases. V shed 3 bases and J 3 bases; nucleotides not matched to a gene: 6. Looked up from germline, CDR1 is SGHVS and CDR2 is FQNEAQ. The CDR3 contains 16 residues. For the CDR3, the DNA is TGTGCCAGCAGCTTCCGGGACAGGGGATTAACAGATACGCAGTATTTT. It encodes CASSFRDRGLTDTQYF.

V is TRBV29-1 and J is TRBJ2-5, with 7 bases matching TRBD1. The length of the CDR3 is 12 residues. Germline V gene data show CDR1 as SQVTM and CDR2 as ANQGSEA. Trimming at V came to 6 bases and at J to 5 bases, leaving 6 bases not matched to a gene. CDR3 loop: CSVSDRDETQYF. CDR3 bases: TGCAGCGTATCAGACAGGGACGAGACCCAGTACTTC.

V and J are TRBV7-2 and TRBJ2-3, with 8 nucleotides matching TRBD2. This CDR3 is built from 16 residues. V gave up 1 base and J gave up 2 bases; unmatched junction bases: 5. Germline lookup yields CDR1 SGHTA and CDR2 FQGNSA. Here the CDR3 reads CASSLVAGGTTDTQYF. The CDR3, as DNA: TGTGCCAGCAGCTTAGTGGCGGGAGGCACCACAGATACGCAGTATTTT.

V is TRBV5-4 and J is TRBJ2-3; 9 bases line up with TRBD2. V dropped 2 bases and J dropped 2; count of bases not matched to a gene: 3. CDR1 is SGHNT and CDR2 is YYREEE in the germline V gene (reference sequence). CDR3 length: 15 residues. The CDR3: CASSFERGATDTQYF. The CDR3, as DNA: TGTGCCAGCAGCTTTGAGCGGGGGGCCACAGATACGCAGTATTTT.

This chain links TRBV6-5 with TRBJ1-2; no clear D gene. Germline V gives CDR1 MNHEY, CDR2 SVGAGI. V lost 2 bases and J 3 bases, leaving 16 bases between the germline ends. The CDR3 length is 16 residues. Written as DNA, the CDR3 is TGTGCCAGCAGTTACGGGTTTGGGCCGGAGGACTATGGCTACACCTTC. Its protein is CASSYGFGPEDYGYTF.

The V call is TRBV7-3, the J call TRBJ2-3; TRBD1 matches at 9 bases. Germline lookup yields CDR1 SGHTA and CDR2 FQGTGA. The CDR3 runs 14 residues. Unmatched junction bases numbered 2, after V lost 6 bases and J lost 1 base. The chain's CDR3 is CASRRTGGTDTQYF. The CDR3 region has the DNA TGTGCCAGCAGAAGGACAGGGGGCACAGATACGCAGTATTTT.

V and J are TRBV30 and TRBJ2-3; perhaps TRBD2 as D (5 bases). This CDR3 contains 15 residues. V was trimmed by 2 bases and J by 2 bases, leaving 14 bases between them. CDR1 is GTSNPN, CDR2 SVGIG, per germline (reference sequence). CDR3 sequence: CAWSNAGLYTDTQYF. In DNA form, the CDR3 reads TGTGCCTGGAGTAACGCAGGACTTTACACAGATACGCAGTATTTT.

The chain carries TRBV6-1 and TRBJ2-7, with D perhaps TRBD1 (6 bases). The V gene lost 4 bases and the J gene lost 2 bases, with 15 bases spanning the gap. This CDR3 is built from 15 residues. Germline assignment: CDR1 MNHNS and CDR2 SASEGT. DNA of the CDR3: TGTGCCAGCAGTGCCCATGTTGACAGGACCTACGAGCAGTACTTC. It yields the protein CASSAHVDRTYEQYF.

The rearrangement joins TRBV6-5 to TRBJ1-5; D not resolved. V shed 4 bases and J shed 6 bases, with 13 bases lying between them. The CDR3 is made up of 14 amino acids. Germline values: CDR1 MNHEY, CDR2 SVGAGI. Written as DNA, the CDR3 is TGTGCCAGCAGTTCCAGCCGTGGAGCTCAGCCCCAGCATTTT. It encodes CASSSSRGAQPQHF.

DNA of the CDR3: TGTGCCAGCAGCCCCGGGAGCGTGGATACGCAGTATTTT. Translation: CASSPGSVDTQYF. This sequence joins TRBV7-3 and TRBJ2-3; D is perhaps TRBD2 (6 bases). The CDR3 totals 13 residues. Trimming stripped 5 bases from V and 6 bases from J, with 12 bases between. CDR1 is SGHTA and CDR2 is FQGTGA in the germline V gene.

V usage is TRBV30 and J usage is TRBJ1-1; 7 positions agree with TRBD1. J was trimmed by 4 bases and V by 4 bases; bases with no gene match: 9. The CDR3 loop spans 14 amino acids. CDR1 and CDR2 from the germline V gene are GTSNPN and SVGIG (reference sequence). CDR3: CAWNGPTGFTEAFF. The DNA for the CDR3 is TGTGCCTGGAACGGTCCGACAGGGTTCACTGAAGCTTTCTTT.

This chain joins TRBV27 and TRBJ2-1; TRBD2 matches at 8 bases. V was pared by 3 bases and J by 1 base, with 5 bases of the junction left unmatched. CDR3 length equals 16 residues. From germline, CDR1 is MNHEY and CDR2 SMNVEV (reference sequence). The CDR3 loop reads CASSFLSGASYNEQFF. The CDR3 DNA follows: TGTGCCAGCAGTTTTCTTAGCGGGGCTTCCTACAATGAGCAGTTCTTC.

This clone was counted a single time. The V and J genes are TRBV27 and TRBJ2-5; 9 nucleotides align to TRBD1. The J call could be wrong; TRBJ2-7 is a better fit for the DNA end. The CDR3 spans 15 residues. Germline assignment: CDR1 MNHEY and CDR2 SMNVEV (reference sequence). In DNA, the CDR3 is TGTGCCAGCAGTTTAATGGGGACAGGGAACTACGAGCAGTACTTC. This sequence encodes CASSLMGTGNYEQYF.

This clone has just a few counts. The chain joins TRBV9 to TRBJ1-2; 9 bases agree with TRBD1. V was pared by 0 bases and J by 2 bases, with 5 bases of the junction left unmatched. Germline CDR1 SGDLS, CDR2 YYNGEE. There are 16 residues in the CDR3. CDR3 region: CASSVGGTGINYGYTF. DNA of the CDR3: TGTGCCAGCAGCGTAGGTGGGACAGGGATAAACTATGGCTACACCTTC. Filled out from reference TRBV9 and TRBJ1-2, the complete variable domain reads DSGVTQTPKHLITATGQRVTLRCSPRSGDLSVYWYQQSLDQGLQFLIQYYNGEERAKGNILERFSAQQFPDLHSELNLSSLELGDSALYFCASSVGGTGINYGYTFGSGTRLTVV.

This clone appeared a single time. The rearrangement links TRBV9 to TRBJ1-2, with D maybe TRBD1 (6 bases). The germline V and J ends were trimmed by 0 bases and 7 bases, with 13 bases remaining between them. The CDR3 consists of 14 residues. CDR1 is SGDLS and CDR2 is YYNGEE in the germline V gene. The CDR3 here is CASSVADSGVGYTF. In nucleotides, the CDR3 is TGTGCCAGCAGCGTAGCGGATTCAGGGGTTGGCTACACCTTC.

The rearrangement joins TRBV11-2 to TRBJ1-1; D uncertain. This CDR3 has 16 residues. Germline assignment: CDR1 SGHAT and CDR2 FQNNGV. Trimming took off 2 bases at V and 1 base at J, with 14 bases between the two ends. CDR3 coding DNA: TGTGCCAGCAGCTTAAGCGGGAACCCCTGGAACACTGAAGCTTTCTTT. Amino acids: CASSLSGNPWNTEAFF.

V gene TRBV6-5 combines with J gene TRBJ1-2; D remains unclear. Germline V gene lookup returns CDR1 MNHEY and CDR2 SVGAGI. V was pared by 7 bases and J by 8 bases, with 14 bases between. The CDR3 is 12 residues long. The CDR3 spells CASTQEGRGYTF. CDR3 DNA: TGTGCCAGCACTCAGGAGGGTCGAGGCTACACCTTC.